This T cell receptor (beta chain) originates from a study of metastatic and nonmetastatic thyroid tumors. In this sample, this clone is medium-sized. TCRdb reanalyzed the PCR reads via MiXCR. Of about 25,000 clones detected, 13% appear once; the ten largest clones hold about 15%. From germline, CDR1 is MNHEY and CDR2 SVGEGT. V was shortened by 1 base and J by 0 bases, with 16 bases between the two germline ends. This CDR3 comprises 17 residues. All patients were untreated before thyroid surgery. The receptor was derived from a female donor with papillary thyroid cancer or a benign thyroid nodule (not recorded which). Some clones in this sample may be carry-over from other donors' samples. V gene TRBV6-2 or TRBV6-3 combines with J gene TRBJ2-7; possible D gene TRBD2, 6 bases. Specimen: blood. This CDR3 is CASSYLRGRDNSYEQYF. In nucleotides, the CDR3 is TGTGCCAGCAGTTACTTACGAGGGCGGGATAACTCCTACGAGCAGTACTTC.